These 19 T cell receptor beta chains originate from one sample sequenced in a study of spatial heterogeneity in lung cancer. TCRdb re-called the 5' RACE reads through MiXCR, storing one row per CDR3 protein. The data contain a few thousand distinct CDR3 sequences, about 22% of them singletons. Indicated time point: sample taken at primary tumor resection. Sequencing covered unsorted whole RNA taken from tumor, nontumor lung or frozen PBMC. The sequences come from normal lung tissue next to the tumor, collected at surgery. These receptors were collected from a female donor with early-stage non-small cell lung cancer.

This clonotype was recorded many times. CDR3 loop: CASSYSGLAGVATGELFF. The CDR3 DNA reads as TGTGCCAGCAGTTACTCGGGACTAGCGGGAGTCGCCACCGGGGAGCTGTTTTTT. V is TRBV6-2 or TRBV6-3 and J is TRBJ2-2; TRBD2 matches at 14 bases. V trimming: 0 bases; J trimming: 4 bases; junction bases outside the gene matches: 4. Looked up from germline, CDR1 is MNHEY and CDR2 is SVGEGT. The CDR3 length is 18 residues.

CDR3 residues: CASSLGFQETQYF. Written as DNA, the CDR3 is TGTGCCAGCAGCTTAGGTTTCCAAGAGACCCAGTACTTC. The genes are TRBV13 and TRBJ2-5, with unresolved D. The V and J ends lost 0 bases and 1 base respectively, with 3 bases between them. The CDR3 is 13 amino acids. Germline V gives CDR1 PRHDT, CDR2 FYEKMQ (reference sequence). The entire variable domain, with the rest obtained from reference TRBV13 and TRBJ2-5, is as follows: AAGVIQSPRHLIKEKRETATLKCYPIPRHDTVYWYQQGPGQDPQFLISFYEKMQSDKGSIPDRFSAQQFSDYHSELNMSSLELGDSALYFCASSLGFQETQYFGPGTRLLVL.

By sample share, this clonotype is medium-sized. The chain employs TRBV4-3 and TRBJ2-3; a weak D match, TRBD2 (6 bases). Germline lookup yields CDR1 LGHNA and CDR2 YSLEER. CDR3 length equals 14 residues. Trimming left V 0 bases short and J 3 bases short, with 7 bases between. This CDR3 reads CASSQESGTDTQYF. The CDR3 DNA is TGCGCCAGCAGCCAAGAGAGCGGGACAGATACGCAGTATTTT.

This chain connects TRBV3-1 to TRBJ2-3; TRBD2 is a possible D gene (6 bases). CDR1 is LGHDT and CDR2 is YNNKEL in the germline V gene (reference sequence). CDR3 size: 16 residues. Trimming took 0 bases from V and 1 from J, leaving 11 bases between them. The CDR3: CASSQDTPSGTDTQYF. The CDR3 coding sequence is TGTGCCAGCAGCCAAGATACCCCTAGCGGCACAGATACGCAGTATTTT.

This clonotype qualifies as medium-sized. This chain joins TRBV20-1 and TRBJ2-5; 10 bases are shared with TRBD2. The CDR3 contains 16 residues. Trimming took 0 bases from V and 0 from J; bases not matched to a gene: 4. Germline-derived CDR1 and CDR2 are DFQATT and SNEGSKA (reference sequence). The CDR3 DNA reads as TGCAGTGCTAGAGATGCCGGGACTAGCGACCAAGAGACCCAGTACTTC. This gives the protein CSARDAGTSDQETQYF.

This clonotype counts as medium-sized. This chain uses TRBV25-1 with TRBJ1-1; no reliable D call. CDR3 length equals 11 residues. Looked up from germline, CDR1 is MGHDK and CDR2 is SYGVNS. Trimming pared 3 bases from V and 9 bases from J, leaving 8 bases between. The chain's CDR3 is CASSESGQAFF. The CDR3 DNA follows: TGTGCCAGCAGTGAGTCTGGGCAAGCTTTCTTT.

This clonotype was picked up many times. This chain's CDR3 is CATRDSGGRETQYF. In nucleotides, the CDR3 is TGTGCCACCCGAGACAGCGGGGGGCGAGAGACCCAGTACTTC. The chain couples TRBV19 to TRBJ2-5, with 9 bases matching TRBD2. Germline CDR1 LNHDA, CDR2 SQIVND (reference sequence). This CDR3 is built from 14 residues. Losses at the gene ends were 10 bases for V and 4 bases for J; bases not matched to a gene: 10.

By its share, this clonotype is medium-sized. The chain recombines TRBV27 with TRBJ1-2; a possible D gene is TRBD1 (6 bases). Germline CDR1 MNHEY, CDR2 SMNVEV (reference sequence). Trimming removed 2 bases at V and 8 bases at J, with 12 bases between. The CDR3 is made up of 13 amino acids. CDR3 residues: CASSLGIGGGYTF. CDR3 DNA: TGTGCCAGCAGTTTAGGAATAGGGGGAGGCTACACCTTC.

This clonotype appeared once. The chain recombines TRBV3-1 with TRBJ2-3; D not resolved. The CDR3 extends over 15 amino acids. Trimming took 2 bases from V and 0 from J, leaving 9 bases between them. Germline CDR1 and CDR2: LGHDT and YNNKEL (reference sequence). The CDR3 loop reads CASSQLGPSTDTQYF. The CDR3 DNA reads TGTGCCAGCAGCCAACTAGGGCCCAGCACAGATACGCAGTATTTT.

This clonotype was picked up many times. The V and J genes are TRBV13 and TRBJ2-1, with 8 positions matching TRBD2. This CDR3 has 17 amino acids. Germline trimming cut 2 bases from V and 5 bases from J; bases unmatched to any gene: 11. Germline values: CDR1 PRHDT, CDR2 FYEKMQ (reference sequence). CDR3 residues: CASSLNLGTRTNNEQFF. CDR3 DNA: TGTGCCAGCAGCTTAAACCTGGGGACTAGAACGAACAATGAGCAGTTCTTC.

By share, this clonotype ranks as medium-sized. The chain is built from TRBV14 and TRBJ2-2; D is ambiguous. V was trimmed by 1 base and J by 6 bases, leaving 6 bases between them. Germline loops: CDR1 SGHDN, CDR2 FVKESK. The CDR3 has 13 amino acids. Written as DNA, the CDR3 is TGTGCCAGCAGCCAAGTCGTACCCGGGGAGCTGTTTTTT. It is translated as CASSQVVPGELFF. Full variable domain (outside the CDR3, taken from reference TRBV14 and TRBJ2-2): EAGVTQFPSHSVIEKGQTVTLRCDPISGHDNLYWYRRVMGKEIKFLLHFVKESKQDESGMPNNRFLAERTGGTYSTLKVQPAELEDSGVYFCASSQVVPGELFFGEGSRLTVL.

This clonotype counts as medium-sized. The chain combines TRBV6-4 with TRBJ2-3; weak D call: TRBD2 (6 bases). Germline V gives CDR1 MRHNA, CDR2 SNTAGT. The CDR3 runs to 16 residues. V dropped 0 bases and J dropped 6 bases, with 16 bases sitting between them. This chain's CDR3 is CASSDSGRQVGDTQYF. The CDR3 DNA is TGTGCCAGCAGTGACTCAGGGAGGCAGGTGGGGGATACGCAGTATTTT.

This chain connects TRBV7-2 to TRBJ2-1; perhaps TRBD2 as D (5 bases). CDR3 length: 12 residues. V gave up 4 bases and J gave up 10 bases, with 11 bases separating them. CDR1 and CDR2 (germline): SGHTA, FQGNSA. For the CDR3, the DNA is TGTGCCAGCAGCTATAGTGGGAGCGAGCAGTTCTTC. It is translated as CASSYSGSEQFF.

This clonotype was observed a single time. The CDR3 is CASSPPGNTGELFF. The CDR3, as DNA: TGTGCCAGCAGCCCGCCCGGGAACACCGGGGAGCTGTTTTTT. V usage is TRBV5-4 and J usage is TRBJ2-2; D is undetermined. V was pared by 4 bases and J by 1 base, with 8 bases between. From germline, CDR1 is SGHNT and CDR2 YYREEE (reference sequence). CDR3 length: 14 amino acids.

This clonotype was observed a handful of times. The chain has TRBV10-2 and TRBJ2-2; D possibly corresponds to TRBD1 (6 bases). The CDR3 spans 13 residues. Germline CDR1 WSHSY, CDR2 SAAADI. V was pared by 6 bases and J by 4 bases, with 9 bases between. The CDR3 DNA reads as TGCGCCAGCAGGGGACAATCCACCGGGGAGCTGTTTTTT. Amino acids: CASRGQSTGELFF.

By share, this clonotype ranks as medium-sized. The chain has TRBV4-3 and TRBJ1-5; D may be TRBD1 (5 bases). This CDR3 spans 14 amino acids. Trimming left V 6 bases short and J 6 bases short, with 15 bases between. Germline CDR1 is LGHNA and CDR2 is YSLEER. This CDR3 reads CASSQNGGRQPQHF. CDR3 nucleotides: TGCGCCAGCAGTCAAAACGGGGGACGTCAGCCCCAGCATTTT.

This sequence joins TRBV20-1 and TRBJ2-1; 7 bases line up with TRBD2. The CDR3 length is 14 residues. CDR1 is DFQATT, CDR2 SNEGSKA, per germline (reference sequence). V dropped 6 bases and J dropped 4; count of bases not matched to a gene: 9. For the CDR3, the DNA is TGCAGTGCCGATAGACTAGCTCGGTACAATGAGCAGTTCTTC. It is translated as CSADRLARYNEQFF.

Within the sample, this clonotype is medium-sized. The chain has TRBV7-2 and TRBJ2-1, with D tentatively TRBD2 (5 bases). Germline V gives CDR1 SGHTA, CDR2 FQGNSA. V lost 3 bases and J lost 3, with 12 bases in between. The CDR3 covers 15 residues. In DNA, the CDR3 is TGTGCCAGCAGCTTCCGAGTGGGGAGCTACAATGAGCAGTTCTTC. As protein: CASSFRVGSYNEQFF.

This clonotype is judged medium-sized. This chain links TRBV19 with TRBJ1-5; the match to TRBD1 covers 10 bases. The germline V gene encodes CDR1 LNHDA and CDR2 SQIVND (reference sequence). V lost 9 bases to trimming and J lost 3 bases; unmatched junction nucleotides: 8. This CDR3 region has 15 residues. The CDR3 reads CARIPDRGDNQPQHF. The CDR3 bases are TGTGCCAGGATCCCGGACAGGGGGGACAATCAGCCCCAGCATTTT.